Below are 15 T cell receptor beta chains sequenced from a single sample in a study of blood T cell repertoires in COVID-19. Method: immunoSEQ multiplex PCR; TCRdb's copy keeps in-frame clones and lacks some. The sample contains fewer than 250,000 clones, about 84% of which appear only once. Specimen: PBMCs or T cells enriched from blood (not recorded which). All receptors derive from a woman between 50 and 59 years old who had recovered from COVID-19.

The gene calls are TRBV2 and TRBJ1-3; maybe TRBD1 (6 bases). CDR1 SNHLY and CDR2 FYNNEI come from the germline V gene. The CDR3 contains 15 residues. The germline V and J ends were trimmed by 10 bases and 0 bases, with 16 bases remaining between them. The CDR3 protein is CATTPQGNSGNTIYF. The CDR3 coding sequence is TGTGCCACCACCCCCCAGGGGAACTCTGGAAACACCATATATTTT.

The chain employs TRBV7-2 and TRBJ1-1, with D perhaps matching TRBD1 (5 bases). V lost 2 bases and J 0 bases, leaving 10 bases between the germline ends. Germline values: CDR1 SGHTA, CDR2 FQGNSA. CDR3 length equals 15 residues. CDR3 in DNA: TGTGCCAGCAGCTTAATGGGGACTATGAACACTGAAGCTTTCTTT. This translates into CASSLMGTMNTEAFF.

This clone occurred once. The chain joins TRBV18 to TRBJ2-5; 9 bases agree with TRBD1. J lost 5 bases, V lost 2 bases, and 6 bases had no gene match. Looked up from germline, CDR1 is KGHSH and CDR2 is LQKENI. The CDR3 covers 15 residues. The CDR3 here is CASSPGHRGQETQYF. Written as DNA, the CDR3 is TGTGCCAGCTCACCAGGGCACAGGGGGCAGGAGACCCAGTACTTC.

This chain uses TRBV7-3 with TRBJ1-2; 8 bases line up with TRBD1. Germline lookup yields CDR1 SGHTA and CDR2 FQGTGA. The CDR3 consists of 14 residues. With V trimmed by 5 bases and J by 7 bases, 9 bases remained unmatched. In DNA, the CDR3 is TGTGCCAGCAGCGCCCGGCCGGACAGGGTTGGCTACACCTTC. Its translation: CASSARPDRVGYTF. The full variable domain, rest sourced from reference TRBV7-3 and TRBJ1-2, is GAGVSQTPSNKVTEKGKYVELRCDPISGHTALYWYRQSLGQGPEFLIYFQGTGAADDSGLPNDRFFAVRPEGSVSTLKIQRTERGDSAVYLCASSARPDRVGYTFGSGTRLTVV.

The chain recombines TRBV27 with TRBJ2-7, with TRBD2 identical over 10 bases. Germline-derived CDR1 and CDR2 are MNHEY and SMNVEV (reference sequence). CDR3 length: 15 residues. V shed 2 bases, J shed 3 bases, and the junction held 4 bases outside the gene matches. CDR3 sequence: CASSLSGGAGYEQYF. In DNA form, the CDR3 reads TGTGCCAGCAGTTTAAGCGGGGGGGCCGGCTACGAGCAGTACTTC.

The rearrangement links TRBV18 to TRBJ2-1, with TRBD1 identical over 7 bases. From germline, CDR1 is KGHSH and CDR2 LQKENI. J lost 2 bases, V lost 7 bases, and 8 bases had no gene match. CDR3 length: 15 residues. The CDR3 DNA follows: TGTGCCAGCTTAATAAGACAGGGTACCTACAATGAGCAGTTCTTC. Translating it yields CASLIRQGTYNEQFF.

The genes are TRBV25-1 and TRBJ2-7; a weak D match, TRBD2 (7 bases). Germline values: CDR1 MGHDK, CDR2 SYGVNS. The CDR3 spans 14 residues. Trimming took off 2 bases at V and 4 bases at J, with 12 bases between the two ends. The CDR3 loop reads CASSEREGDYEQYF. The CDR3 DNA sequence: TGTGCCAGCAGTGAAAGGGAGGGGGATTACGAGCAGTACTTC.

This chain connects TRBV19 to TRBJ2-3, with D unclear. The CDR3 is 15 residues long. From germline, CDR1 is LNHDA and CDR2 SQIVND (reference sequence). Between the trimmed V and J ends, which lost 5 bases and 4 bases, there was a span of 16 bases. The CDR3 reads CASSFGGVRADTQYF. The CDR3 DNA is TGTGCCAGTAGTTTTGGCGGAGTTCGCGCAGATACGCAGTATTTT.

The rearrangement uses TRBV7-2 and TRBJ2-5, with a tentative D call TRBD2 (5 bases). V was trimmed by 3 bases and J by 5 bases, leaving 13 bases between them. This CDR3 is 14 amino acids long. The germline V gene has CDR1 SGHTA and CDR2 FQGNSA. The CDR3 region has the DNA TGTGCCAGCAGCTTCGGAGGCTTGGGGGAGACCCAGTACTTC. Translation: CASSFGGLGETQYF. The variable domain in full, completed from reference TRBV7-2 and TRBJ2-5, reads GAGVSQSPSNKVTEKGKDVELRCDPISGHTALYWYRQSLGQGLEFLIYFQGNSAPDKSGLPSDRFSAERTGGSVSTLTIQRTQQEDSAVYLCASSFGGLGETQYFGPGTRLLVL.

This clone showed up many times. The chain joins TRBV5-1 to TRBJ2-7; no clear D. V lost 0 bases to trimming and J lost 6 bases, with 10 bases between them. There are 13 residues in the CDR3. Germline-derived CDR1 and CDR2 are SGHRS and YFSETQ. The CDR3 protein is CASSLDGWREQYF. The DNA for the CDR3 is TGCGCCAGCAGCTTGGACGGGTGGCGCGAGCAGTACTTC. Using reference TRBV5-1 and TRBJ2-7 for the parts outside the CDR3, the full variable domain is KAGVTQTPRYLIKTRGQQVTLSCSPISGHRSVSWYQQTPGQGLQFLFEYFSETQRNKGNFPGRFSGRQFSNSRSEMNVSTLELGDSALYLCASSLDGWREQYFGPGTRLTVT.

This chain links TRBV4-3 with TRBJ2-6, with D tentatively TRBD2 (6 bases). CDR1 is LGHNA and CDR2 is YSLEER in the germline V gene. The CDR3 has 18 residues. V was pared by 1 base and J by 4 bases, with 17 bases between. CDR3 residues: CASSQGFGAGRGANVLTF. CDR3 nucleotides: TGCGCCAGCAGCCAAGGTTTCGGGGCGGGACGGGGGGCCAACGTCCTGACTTTC.

V usage is TRBV11-3 and J usage is TRBJ2-1; D gene uncertain. Trimming cost V 0 bases and J 9 bases, with 12 bases left between them. This CDR3 is built from 14 residues. CDR1 is SGHNT, CDR2 YENEEA, per germline. CDR3 nucleotides: TGTGCCAGCAGCTTAGACCCCCTTCCGGGTGAGCAGTTCTTC. Residues: CASSLDPLPGEQFF.

The chain combines TRBV28 with TRBJ2-7; TRBD1 matches at 7 bases. Losses at the gene ends were 9 bases for V and 0 bases for J; bases not matched to a gene: 2. The CDR3 has 12 amino acids. Germline V gene lookup returns CDR1 MDHEN and CDR2 SYDVKM. CDR3 DNA: TGTGCCAGTGGGACAGCCTCCTACGAGCAGTACTTC. This codes for CASGTASYEQYF. The full variable domain, in which reference TRBV28 and TRBJ2-7 provide the parts outside the CDR3, is DVKVTQSSRYLVKRTGEKVFLECVQDMDHENMFWYRQDPGLGLRLIYFSYDVKMKEKGDIPEGYSVSREKKERFSLILESASTNQTSMYLCASGTASYEQYFGPGTRLTVT.

The gene calls are TRBV11-2 and TRBJ2-3; 13 bases map to TRBD2. Trimming removed 5 bases from V and 8 bases from J; junction bases left unmatched: 10. Germline values: CDR1 SGHAT, CDR2 FQNNGV. The CDR3 is made up of 16 amino acids. CDR3 loop: CASSPTSGRGGGTQYF. The CDR3 bases are TGTGCCAGCAGCCCCACTAGCGGGAGGGGGGGTGGTACGCAGTATTTT.

This chain links TRBV19 with TRBJ2-7, with 8 bases that match TRBD1. This CDR3 comprises 13 residues. Germline CDR1 LNHDA, CDR2 SQIVND (reference sequence). J was trimmed by 8 bases and V by 5 bases; bases with no gene match: 8. The CDR3 region is CASSGAGGDQQYF. The CDR3 DNA is TGTGCCAGTAGTGGGGCAGGGGGCGATCAGCAGTACTTC.